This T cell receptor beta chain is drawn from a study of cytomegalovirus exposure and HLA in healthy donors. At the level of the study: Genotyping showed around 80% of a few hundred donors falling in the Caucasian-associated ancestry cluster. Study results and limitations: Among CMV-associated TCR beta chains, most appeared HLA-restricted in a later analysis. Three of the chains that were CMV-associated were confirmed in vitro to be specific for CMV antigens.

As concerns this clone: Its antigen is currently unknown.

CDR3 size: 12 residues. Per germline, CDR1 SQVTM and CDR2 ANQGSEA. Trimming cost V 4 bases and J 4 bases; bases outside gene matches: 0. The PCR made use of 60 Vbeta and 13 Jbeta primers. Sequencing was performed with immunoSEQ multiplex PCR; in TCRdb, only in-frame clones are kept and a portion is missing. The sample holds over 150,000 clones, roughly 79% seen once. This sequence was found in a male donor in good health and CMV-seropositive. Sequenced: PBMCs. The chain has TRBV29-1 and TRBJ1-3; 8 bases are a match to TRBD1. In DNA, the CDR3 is TGCAGCGTTGGGACAGGGGGAAACACCATATATTTT. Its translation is CSVGTGGNTIYF.